This T cell receptor beta chain stems from a study of Tregs in tolerant kidney transplant recipients. Overall study results and limits: The small number of patients limits these findings pending further validation.

The table came from immunoSEQ multiplex PCR; TCRdb's copy has only in-frame clones and leaves some out. The data hold about 77,000 clones, with 98% observed a single time. Unstimulated regulatory T cells (CD4+CD25+CD127-), CD4+CD25- non-regulatory cells, CD4 and CD8 cells were FACS-sorted from thawed PBMCs. Worth noting for this clone: Its antigen is as yet unknown.

This specimen consisted of CD4+ T cells from blood, obtained before the transplant. The receptor was isolated from a human donor who received a combined kidney and bone marrow transplant.

The CDR3 coding sequence is TGTGCCAGCAGCGTAGTGGGGACAGGGTGGAATGAGCAGTTCTTC. Translating it yields CASSVVGTGWNEQFF. J is TRBJ2-1 and V is TRBV9, with 9 nucleotides matching TRBD1. Germline trimming cut 0 bases from V and 7 bases from J; bases unmatched to any gene: 5. Per the germline V gene, CDR1 is SGDLS and CDR2 is YYNGEE. The CDR3 spans 15 residues.